The entry that follows covers one TCR beta chain sequence. The data were taken from a study of blood T cell repertoires in COVID-19. Study background: Some COVID-19 samples were acute and others convalescent; all came from the United States, Italy and Spain. The analysed material was cDNA or gDNA that came from T cells, B-cell-depleted T cells, or PBMCs.

Deletions cut 3 bases from V and 6 bases from J, with 6 bases between. CDR3 size: 12 residues. Original handling: Reference gene primer amplification in the assay estimated nucleated cell counts. TCRdb's copy holds only in-frame clones and misses some; the assay was immunoSEQ multiplex PCR. V and J calls and clone size are as listed in that table; D and trimming were resolved from the DNA. The sample shows around 100,000 clones, 70% to 80% of them seen only once. The rearrangement links TRBV12-3 or TRBV12-4 to TRBJ1-3; no definite D call. The TCR sequence derives from an older man with active or convalescent COVID-19. The sample taken for sequencing was peripheral blood. The CDR3 bases are TGTGCCAGCAGTTTGACTCCAAACACCATATATTTT. Its protein is CASSLTPNTIYF.